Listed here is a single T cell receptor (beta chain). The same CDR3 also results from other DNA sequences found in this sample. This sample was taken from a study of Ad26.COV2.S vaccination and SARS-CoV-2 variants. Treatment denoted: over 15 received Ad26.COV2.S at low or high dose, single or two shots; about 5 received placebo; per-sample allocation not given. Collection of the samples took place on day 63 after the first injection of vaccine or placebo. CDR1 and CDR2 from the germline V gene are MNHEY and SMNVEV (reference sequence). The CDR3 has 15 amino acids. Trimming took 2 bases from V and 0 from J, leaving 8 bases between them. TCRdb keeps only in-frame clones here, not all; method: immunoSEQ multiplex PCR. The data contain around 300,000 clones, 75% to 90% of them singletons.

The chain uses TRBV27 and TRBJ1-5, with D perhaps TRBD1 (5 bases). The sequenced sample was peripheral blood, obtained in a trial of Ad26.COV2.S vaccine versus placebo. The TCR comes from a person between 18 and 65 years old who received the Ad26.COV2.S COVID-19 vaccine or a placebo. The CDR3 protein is CASSLGAYSNQPQHF. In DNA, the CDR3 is TGTGCCAGCAGTTTAGGGGCTTATAGCAATCAGCCCCAGCATTTT.